Below are 19 T cell receptor beta chains sequenced from a single sample in a study of regulatory T cells in long-lasting Graves disease. Time point meaning: newly diagnosed GD, antithyroid drugs for less than 3 months. Extracted RNA from PBMCs served as the source of the TCR library. Libraries of TCR beta came from iRepertoire HTBI primers plus Arm-PCR of CDR3 regions. TCRdb analysed the multiplex PCR reads with MiXCR anew, one entry per CDR3 protein. Of hundreds of thousands of distinct CDR3 sequences listed, 13% were seen once; the top ten hold about 9.1%. This sample was shared with a second study, whose subject was T cells in Graves' hyperthyroidism and ophthalmopathy.

Here the sequenced sample was peripheral blood mononuclear cells (PBMCs), taken at new diagnosis, from a patient treated with antithyroid drugs. These receptors all come from a man younger than 45 with Graves disease.

With respect to this clonotype: It may be a read error: a sequence one base away is much more abundant. This chain uses TRBV3-1 with TRBJ2-7; 10 bases map to TRBD1. The CDR3 extends over 14 amino acids. The V and J ends lost 3 bases and 9 bases, in that order; junction bases with no gene match: 8. Germline V gene lookup returns CDR1 LGHDT and CDR2 YNNKEL (reference sequence). In DNA form, the CDR3 reads TGTGCCAGCAGCCATGGGACAGGGGTGGAAGGGCAGTACTTC. Residues: CASSHGTGVEGQYF.

With respect to this clonotype: A far larger clone is just one base off, so this is likely a read error. The gene calls are TRBV28 and TRBJ2-1; 14 bases are a match to TRBD2. CDR3 length: 16 residues. Germline V CDR1 and CDR2: MDHEN, SYDVKM. V lost 6 bases, J lost 10 bases, and 11 bases stayed unmatched. The CDR3 region has the DNA TGTGCCAGCAGCCAAGAGACTAGCGGGAGGGTGTACGAGCAGTTCTTC. Translation: CASSQETSGRVYEQFF.

This clonotype was counted between two and nine times. The chain has TRBV12-5 and TRBJ2-7; TRBD2 aligns across 13 bases. Germline V gene data show CDR1 as LGHNT and CDR2 as FRNRAP. This CDR3 comprises 15 residues. V was pared by 6 bases and J by 5 bases, with 7 bases of the junction left unmatched. The CDR3 DNA sequence: TGTGCTAGTGGCCCCTGGACTAGCGGGAGAAACGAGCAGTACTTC. It yields the protein CASGPWTSGRNEQYF.

This clonotype occurred many times. The genes are TRBV10-1 and TRBJ2-2, with 9 nucleotides matching TRBD1. Trimming took 6 bases from V and 5 from J; bases not matched to a gene: 7. The CDR3 has 15 amino acids. Germline CDR1 and CDR2: WNHNN and SYGVQD (reference sequence). This CDR3 reads CASSIYRGRTGELFF. CDR3 coding DNA: TGCGCCAGCAGCATATACAGGGGGCGAACCGGGGAGCTGTTTTTT.

Comments on this clonotype: This may stem from a read error, because a much larger clone lies one nucleotide away. The chain combines TRBV5-1 with TRBJ1-1, with 7 bases that match TRBD1. Germline V gene lookup returns CDR1 SGHRS and CDR2 YFSETQ. This CDR3 spans 14 amino acids. CDR3 sequence: CASSLGQGFTESFF. In nucleotides, the CDR3 is TGCGCCAGCAGCTTGGGACAGGGTTTCACTGAATCTTTCTTT.

There are a few counts of this clonotype. J is TRBJ2-2 and V is TRBV24-1; no definite D call. Germline CDR1 and CDR2: KGHDR and SFDVKD. The CDR3 runs to 14 residues. V lost 2 bases, J lost 6 bases, and 9 bases lay in between. The DNA of the CDR3 is TGTGCCACCAGTGATTCCGGGCGGCCCGGGGAGCTGTTTTTT. Protein: CATSDSGRPGELFF.

This clonotype occurred many times. This sequence joins TRBV7-2 and TRBJ1-2, with 10 bases lining up with TRBD1. The J segment lost 3 bases and the V segment lost 1 base, leaving 2 bases of the junction unmatched. From germline, CDR1 is SGHTA and CDR2 FQGNSA. CDR3 size: 15 residues. The CDR3 here is CASSLGQGAYYGYTF. In DNA, the CDR3 is TGTGCCAGCAGCTTAGGACAGGGGGCCTACTATGGCTACACCTTC.

This clonotype came up many times. The chain links TRBV30 to TRBJ2-7; D is uncertain. The CDR3 extends over 15 amino acids. From germline, CDR1 is GTSNPN and CDR2 SVGIG (reference sequence). V lost 3 bases and J 0 bases, leaving 15 bases between the germline ends. As DNA, the CDR3 is TGTGCCTGGAGCCCTGTATGGCGGAGCTCCTACGAGCAGTACTTC. Protein: CAWSPVWRSSYEQYF.

The chain is built from TRBV29-1 and TRBJ2-7; TRBD1 is a possible D gene (6 bases). Between the trimmed V and J ends, which lost 8 bases and 0 bases, there was a span of 17 bases. The CDR3 covers 14 residues. In germline, CDR1 is SQVTM, CDR2 ANQGSEA. CDR3 region: CSFALGALSYEQYF. As DNA, the CDR3 is TGCAGCTTTGCTCTGGGGGCTCTCTCCTACGAGCAGTACTTC.

The rearrangement links TRBV7-3 to TRBJ2-1; a possible D gene is TRBD2 (6 bases). V was clipped by 8 bases and J by 4 bases, with 15 bases between them. This CDR3 is built from 14 residues. Germline CDR1 is SGHTA and CDR2 is FQGTGA. In DNA form, the CDR3 reads TGTGCCAGCGCAAGGGGTAGCGGTTACAATGAGCAGTTCTTC. This codes for CASARGSGYNEQFF.

The chain links TRBV4-1 to TRBJ2-2, with D perhaps matching TRBD1 (5 bases). The germline CDR1 and CDR2 sequences are MGHRA and YSYEKL. The ends were cut back, 1 base at V and 6 bases at J, with 12 bases in the middle. This CDR3 is 15 amino acids long. The CDR3 DNA reads TGCGCCAGCAGCCAAGGCTGGACATCTTCCGGGGAGCTGTTTTTT. It specifies CASSQGWTSSGELFF.

The chain links TRBV29-1 to TRBJ2-1; the match to TRBD1 covers 8 bases. From germline, CDR1 is SQVTM and CDR2 ANQGSEA. This CDR3 spans 15 amino acids. Trimming took 6 bases from V and 9 from J; bases not matched to a gene: 16. The DNA for the CDR3 is TGCAGCGTCGATATCGGGGACAGGATAGCCAGTGAGCAGTTCTTC. Protein sequence: CSVDIGDRIASEQFF.

The table lists this clonotype with a few counts. V gene TRBV10-3 combines with J gene TRBJ2-2; D assignment may be TRBD1 or TRBD2 (5 bases each). Trimming took off 3 bases at V and 5 bases at J, with 13 bases between the two ends. Germline CDR1 is ENHRY and CDR2 is SYGVKD. The CDR3 runs 15 residues. DNA for the CDR3: TGTGCCATCAGTGACAGGGACGAGGTTACCGGGGAGCTGTTTTTT. Translation gives CAISDRDEVTGELFF.

A remark on this clonotype: One junction end disagrees with the germline gene, perhaps due to a read error. The CDR3 spells CVSSYTTGRNQPQHF. The CDR3 coding sequence is TGTGTCAGCAGTTACACGACAGGCCGCAATCAGCCCCAGCATTTT. The chain carries TRBV6-5 and TRBJ1-5; possible D gene TRBD1, 6 bases. From germline, CDR1 is MNHEY and CDR2 SVGAGI. The CDR3 length is 15 residues.

This clonotype was observed many times. This chain uses TRBV25-1 with TRBJ2-7, with D possibly TRBD2 on 5 matching bases. The CDR3 extends over 11 amino acids. CDR1 and CDR2 (germline): MGHDK, SYGVNS. Deletions cut 7 bases from V and 3 bases from J, with 7 bases between. The CDR3 loop is CASKLGYEQYF. The CDR3 DNA follows: TGTGCCAGCAAACTAGGCTACGAGCAGTACTTC.

The rearrangement joins TRBV29-1 to TRBJ1-4, with unresolved D. The CDR3 loop spans 12 amino acids. Germline CDR1 reads SQVTM; CDR2 reads ANQGSEA. Between the trimmed V and J ends, which lost 4 bases and 6 bases, there was a span of 9 bases. For the CDR3, the DNA is TGCAGCGTTGCTTCAGACGATGAAAAACTGTTTTTT. Translation: CSVASDDEKLFF.

This clonotype was counted between two and nine times. J is TRBJ2-1 and V is TRBV12-3 or TRBV12-4, with 7 bases identical to TRBD2. CDR3 length: 15 residues. The junction had 4 bases not matched to a gene; V was cut back by 1 base and J by 4 bases. CDR3 sequence reads: CASSLVASGYNEQFF. In DNA form, the CDR3 reads TGTGCCAGCAGTTTAGTTGCTAGCGGATACAATGAGCAGTTCTTC.

This clonotype has a handful of counts. The chain has TRBV19 and TRBJ2-7, with D hard to call. The V and J ends lost 2 bases and 4 bases respectively, with 6 bases between them. In germline, CDR1 is LNHDA, CDR2 SQIVND (reference sequence). The CDR3 spans 12 residues. The CDR3 sequence: CASSIPGYEQYF. CDR3 bases: TGTGCCAGTAGTATACCCGGTTACGAGCAGTACTTC. The variable domain in full, with the rest retrieved from reference TRBV19 and TRBJ2-7, is DGGITQSPKYLFRKEGQNVTLSCEQNLNHDAMYWYRQDPGQGLRLIYYSQIVNDFQKGDIAEGYSVSREKKESFPLTVTSAQKNPTAFYLCASSIPGYEQYFGPGTRLTVT.

The CDR3 bases are TGTGCCAGCAGTCCTCATCTGGGAAGGGCAACTAATGAAAAACTGTTTTTT. Its protein product is CASSPHLGRATNEKLFF. The chain couples TRBV27 to TRBJ1-4; D ambiguous. CDR3 length: 17 amino acids. From germline, CDR1 is MNHEY and CDR2 SMNVEV (reference sequence). The V end was cut by 5 bases, the J end by 0 bases, with 16 bases between.